Below are 30 T cell receptor beta chains sequenced from a single sample in a study of a mutant IDH1 vaccine in newly diagnosed glioma. The time point: week 5, during vaccination. One vaccine dose held 300 ug of mutant IDH1 20-mer peptide and came with topical imiquimod. These receptors have no identified antigens. TCRdb's copy holds only in-frame clones and misses some; the assay was immunoSEQ multiplex PCR. The sample holds around 42,000 clones, approximately 85% seen once. The source material was PBMCs, sampled from a glioma patient whose treatment included an IDH1 peptide vaccine. These receptors were collected from a man aged 40-49 years with glioma.

This sequence joins TRBV7-9 and TRBJ1-1; D remains ambiguous. CDR3 length: 15 residues. V gave up 6 bases and J gave up 3 bases, with 17 bases separating them. The germline CDR1 and CDR2 sequences are SEHNR and FQNEAQ (reference sequence). The CDR3 sequence: CASSSRAGEDTEAFF. The CDR3 DNA sequence: TGTGCCAGCAGTTCCAGAGCGGGCGAGGACACTGAAGCTTTCTTT.

This clone has a single count. The chain has TRBV10-3 and TRBJ2-1; TRBD2 aligns across 8 bases. Looked up from germline, CDR1 is ENHRY and CDR2 is SYGVKD. The length of the CDR3 is 19 residues. V was clipped by 2 bases and J by 0 bases; unmatched bases: 12. CDR3 loop: CAISEPNNSGTISYNEQFF. CDR3 DNA: TGTGCCATCAGTGAGCCAAACAATAGCGGGACAATCTCCTACAATGAGCAGTTCTTC.

The CDR3 nucleotides are TGTGCCAGCAGGGGCCGACGAGGGGATAGCAATCAGCCCCAGCATTTT. Protein: CASRGRRGDSNQPQHF. The chain joins TRBV27 to TRBJ1-5; D is perhaps TRBD1 (5 bases). CDR1 is MNHEY and CDR2 is SMNVEV in the germline V gene (reference sequence). The CDR3 extends over 16 amino acids. Trimming shortened V by 6 bases and J by 0 bases, and 15 bases separated the two germline ends.

The chain recombines TRBV4-1 with TRBJ1-4; D might be TRBD1 (5 bases). The CDR3 extends over 15 amino acids. Germline V gene lookup returns CDR1 MGHRA and CDR2 YSYEKL. With 3 bases removed from V and 5 bases from J, the gap between germline ends came to 13 bases. CDR3 loop: CASSHPGSGNEKLFF. CDR3 sequence (DNA): TGCGCCAGCAGCCACCCCGGGTCAGGGAATGAAAAACTGTTTTTT.

The rearrangement links TRBV19 to TRBJ2-7, with 7 bases aligning to TRBD2. V trimming: 5 bases; J trimming: 3 bases; junction bases outside the gene matches: 7. The germline V gene encodes CDR1 LNHDA and CDR2 SQIVND (reference sequence). CDR3 size: 14 residues. The CDR3 loop reads CASSLKAGNYEQYF. DNA of the CDR3: TGTGCCAGTAGTCTTAAAGCGGGAAACTACGAGCAGTACTTC.

The chain carries TRBV9 and TRBJ2-1, with 11 bases matching TRBD2. The CDR3 is made up of 15 amino acids. Per the germline V gene, CDR1 is SGDLS and CDR2 is YYNGEE. V was clipped by 4 bases and J by 7 bases; unmatched bases: 7. The CDR3 coding sequence is TGTGCCAGCAGCCCTCGACTAGCGGGAAGGAATGAGCAGTTCTTC. Encoded protein: CASSPRLAGRNEQFF.

The rearrangement joins TRBV11-2 to TRBJ2-2; D call uncertain. Trimming took 2 bases from V and 0 from J, leaving 1 base between them. The CDR3 is 13 residues long. The V gene's germline CDR1 is SGHAT and CDR2 FQNNGV. The CDR3 is CASSLSNTGELFF. CDR3 sequence (DNA): TGTGCCAGCAGCTTATCGAACACCGGGGAGCTGTTTTTT.

This sequence joins TRBV12-2 and TRBJ2-7; the table assigns TRBD1, which was not confirmed against the DNA. TRBV12-2 is listed as a pseudogene. This CDR3 has 13 amino acids. The CDR3 loop is CASRFYRVREQYF. CDR3 in DNA: TGTGCAAGTCGCTTTTACAGGGTTAGAGAGCAGTACTTC.

The rearrangement uses TRBV6-5 and TRBJ2-5, with D possibly being TRBD1 or TRBD2 (6 bases each). V was trimmed by 2 bases and J by 5 bases, leaving 12 bases between them. Germline assignment: CDR1 MNHEY and CDR2 SVGAGI. The CDR3 length is 14 residues. As DNA, the CDR3 is TGTGCCAGCAGTTACCTTGGAGGGGGGGAGACCCAGTACTTC. This sequence encodes CASSYLGGGETQYF.

V gene TRBV7-2 combines with J gene TRBJ1-4, with 7 positions matching TRBD1. The CDR3 spans 16 residues. Germline V gives CDR1 SGHTA, CDR2 FQGNSA. V shed 2 bases and J 6 bases; nucleotides not matched to a gene: 9. The DNA of the CDR3 is TGTGCCAGCAGCTTAAGGGGAGGGGGCCGGGATGAAAAACTGTTTTTT. Residues: CASSLRGGGRDEKLFF.

This sequence joins TRBV5-5 and TRBJ2-7; D is uncertain. Trimming took 4 bases from V and 6 from J, leaving 11 bases between them. The CDR3 runs 12 residues. The germline gives CDR1 SGHKS, CDR2 YYEKEE (reference sequence). Here the CDR3 reads CASSHTEGEQYF. The DNA for the CDR3 is TGTGCCAGCAGCCATACAGAAGGCGAGCAGTACTTC. Variable domain in full (rest from reference TRBV5-5 and TRBJ2-7): DAGVTQSPTHLIKTRGQQVTLRCSPISGHKSVSWYQQVLGQGPQFIFQYYEKEERGRGNFPDRFSARQFPNYSSELNVNALLLGDSALYLCASSHTEGEQYFGPGTRLTVT.

The J gene is TRBJ1-2, the V gene TRBV7-3, with 9 bases aligning to TRBD1. This CDR3 is built from 13 residues. The germline V gene encodes CDR1 SGHTA and CDR2 FQGTGA. After removal of 5 bases from V and 6 bases from J, the junction contained 4 bases not matched to a gene. CDR3 DNA: TGTGCCAGCAGCCCAGGACAGGGGCATGGCTACACCTTC. It specifies CASSPGQGHGYTF.

This chain links TRBV6-7 with TRBJ2-4, with TRBD1 as a possible D gene (7 bases). TRBV6-7 is treated as an ORF (open reading frame) with a function not yet certain. Between the trimmed V and J ends, which lost 2 bases and 7 bases, there was a span of 27 bases. The CDR3 spans 19 residues. The CDR3 DNA reads as TGTGCCAGCAGTTACAGGGGGGAACCGGGACAGTGGGATAGGAACATTCAGTACTTC. Encoded protein: CASSYRGEPGQWDRNIQYF.

In DNA form, the CDR3 reads TGTGCCAGCCGAAGTGGGGGCGCGGGAGAGACCCAGTACTTC. It codes for CASRSGGAGETQYF. J is TRBJ2-5 and V is TRBV28; D is possibly TRBD1 (6 bases). The CDR3 totals 14 residues. Trimming cost V 8 bases and J 4 bases, with 17 bases left between them. Per germline, CDR1 MDHEN and CDR2 SYDVKM.

The chain links TRBV19 to TRBJ2-7; D unclear. The CDR3 sequence is 16 residues long. Trimming removed 1 base from V and 0 bases from J, with 13 bases in between. Germline V lookup: CDR1 LNHDA, CDR2 SQIVND (reference sequence). CDR3 protein: CASSIGAVSSSYEQYF. The DNA of the CDR3 is TGTGCCAGTAGTATAGGAGCCGTTTCTAGCTCCTACGAGCAGTACTTC.

This chain uses TRBV5-5 with TRBJ2-1; no clear D gene. V lost 2 bases, J lost 5 bases, and 8 bases lay in between. The CDR3 covers 13 residues. Germline V gene sequence: CDR1 SGHKS, CDR2 YYEKEE (reference sequence). Here the CDR3 reads CASSFDGDNEQFF. Here the CDR3 DNA reads TGTGCCAGCAGCTTCGATGGGGACAATGAGCAGTTCTTC.

V usage is TRBV19 and J usage is TRBJ2-1; 11 nucleotides align to TRBD2. Unmatched junction bases numbered 6, after V lost 3 bases and J lost 5 bases. CDR3 size: 16 residues. Germline V gene lookup returns CDR1 LNHDA and CDR2 SQIVND (reference sequence). CDR3: CASSIWGLAENNEQFF. Here the CDR3 DNA reads TGTGCCAGTAGTATCTGGGGACTAGCGGAAAACAATGAGCAGTTCTTC.

CDR3 sequence reads: CASKSRGFGNYGYTF. The CDR3 DNA is TGTGCCAGCAAAAGCAGGGGTTTCGGGAACTATGGCTACACCTTC. The V call is TRBV21-1, the J call TRBJ1-2; TRBD1 was called by the table and not checked on the DNA. TRBV21-1 is classified as a pseudogene. The CDR3 contains 15 residues.

The chain recombines TRBV5-8 with TRBJ1-4; 12 bases are shared with TRBD1. V trimming: 4 bases; J trimming: 6 bases; junction bases outside the gene matches: 4. The CDR3 runs to 15 residues. Germline V gene data show CDR1 as SGHTS and CDR2 as YDEGEE. CDR3 loop: CASSAGQGAYEKLFF. The DNA of the CDR3 is TGTGCCAGCAGCGCGGGACAGGGGGCATATGAAAAACTGTTTTTT.

This chain's CDR3 is CASSYGTGDADTQYF. CDR3 bases: TGTGCCAGCAGTTACGGGACAGGGGACGCAGATACGCAGTATTTT. The V call is TRBV28, the J call TRBJ2-3, with 10 bases matching TRBD1. From germline, CDR1 is MDHEN and CDR2 SYDVKM. The CDR3 sequence is 15 residues long. V trimming: 4 bases; J trimming: 4 bases; junction bases outside the gene matches: 5.

The rearrangement links TRBV12-1 to TRBJ2-3; the D segment call TRBD2 is taken from the table without a DNA check. TRBV12-1 has pseudogene status. This CDR3 has 15 amino acids. CDR3 DNA sequence: TGTGCCAGCAGAACCAAGGGACTTCTTACTTTGACGCAGTATTTT. This sequence encodes CASRTKGLLTLTQYF.

This rearrangement joins TRBV28 to TRBJ1-1; the D gene is possibly TRBD1 (5 bases). Germline CDR1 reads MDHEN; CDR2 reads SYDVKM. V dropped 5 bases and J dropped 10 bases, with 23 bases sitting between them. This CDR3 comprises 15 residues. The CDR3 DNA sequence: TGTGCCAGCAGTCCCCCGGTCCCCCCCGGGGCGGGAGCTTTCTTT. Translated, it gives CASSPPVPPGAGAFF. Full variable domain (outside the CDR3, taken from reference TRBV28 and TRBJ1-1): DVKVTQSSRYLVKRTGEKVFLECVQDMDHENMFWYRQDPGLGLRLIYFSYDVKMKEKGDIPEGYSVSREKKERFSLILESASTNQTSMYLCASSPPVPPGAGAFFGQGTRLTVV.

This chain connects TRBV28 to TRBJ1-5, with a possible D match to TRBD1 (6 bases). The CDR3 consists of 19 residues. V was trimmed by 2 bases and J by 1 base, leaving 21 bases between them. From germline, CDR1 is MDHEN and CDR2 SYDVKM. Written as DNA, the CDR3 is TGTGCCAGCAGTTTACTGGGGGGCTACTCGAGAGGGAGCAATCAGCCCCAGCATTTT. Translating it yields CASSLLGGYSRGSNQPQHF.

This clone appeared a single time. This rearrangement joins TRBV5-6 to TRBJ1-6, with D hard to call. The germline gives CDR1 SGHDT, CDR2 YYEEEE. The CDR3 totals 16 residues. V was pared by 1 base and J by 5 bases, with 13 bases between. The CDR3: CASSLSSDYHNSPLHF. CDR3 DNA sequence: TGTGCCAGCAGCTTGTCGTCAGACTACCATAATTCACCCCTCCACTTT.

This clone was recorded only once. This chain joins TRBV9 and TRBJ1-2, with no clear D. The ends were cut back, 1 base at V and 11 bases at J, with 15 bases in the middle. The CDR3 has 13 residues. CDR1 SGDLS and CDR2 YYNGEE come from the germline V gene. CDR3 amino acids: CASSVRLASRYTF. The CDR3, as DNA: TGTGCCAGCAGCGTAAGGTTGGCTTCCCGTTACACCTTC.

This clone was recorded once. This chain uses TRBV7-8 with TRBJ2-7, with 12 bases aligning to TRBD2. The CDR3 contains 16 residues. The trim removed 0 bases at V and 2 bases at J, leaving 2 bases unmatched. In germline, CDR1 is SGHVS, CDR2 FQNEAQ. CDR3 nucleotides: TGTGCCAGCAGCTTAGCGCGACTAGCGGGAGCCTACGAGCAGTACTTC. Translated, it gives CASSLARLAGAYEQYF.

CDR3 residues: CATSREGSRGSNYGYTF. The DNA for the CDR3 is TGTGCCACCAGCAGAGAAGGGAGTAGGGGATCTAACTATGGCTACACCTTC. The chain combines TRBV15 with TRBJ1-2; tentatively, D is TRBD1 (5 bases). Germline V lookup: CDR1 LNHNV, CDR2 YYDKDF (reference sequence). The CDR3 spans 17 residues. The V and J ends lost 0 bases and 0 bases respectively, with 14 bases between them.

This clone came up once. J is TRBJ2-7 and V is TRBV7-9, with 10 bases that match TRBD2. CDR1 and CDR2 (germline): SEHNR, FQNEAQ (reference sequence). V shed 2 bases and J 7 bases; nucleotides not matched to a gene: 2. This CDR3 comprises 13 residues. The DNA of the CDR3 is TGTGCCAGCAGCTTAAGCGGGAGGGGAGAGCAGTACTTC. Encoded protein: CASSLSGRGEQYF.

The rearrangement joins TRBV6-5 to TRBJ2-3; TRBD2 aligns across 8 bases. V was pared by 0 bases and J by 6 bases, with 2 bases of the junction left unmatched. CDR1 is MNHEY, CDR2 SVGAGI, per germline. This CDR3 contains 14 residues. CDR3 amino acids: CASSYSTSADTQYF. CDR3 DNA: TGTGCCAGCAGTTACTCGACTAGCGCGGATACGCAGTATTTT.

The chain has TRBV11-2 and TRBJ2-7; TRBD1 or TRBD2 may be the D gene (6 bases each). The V end lost 1 base, the J end lost 0 bases, and 16 bases lay between the germline ends. The germline gives CDR1 SGHAT, CDR2 FQNNGV. CDR3 length: 17 amino acids. Here the CDR3 reads CASSLAGGPWGSYEQYF. The CDR3 DNA sequence: TGTGCCAGCAGCTTAGCTGGGGGGCCATGGGGCTCCTACGAGCAGTACTTC.